Listed below are T cell receptor beta chains from one sample, sequenced in a study of T cell changes during pregnancy in multiple sclerosis. Clones were read by immunoSEQ multiplex PCR, and TCRdb kept only the in-frame ones, dropping some. The data show 65,000 to 95,000 clones, 85% to 95% seen once. Sequenced material: peripheral blood, taken after pregnancy. These TCRs come from a female donor in good health, enrolled as a control in a pregnancy study. The CDR3 runs from the conserved cysteine through the conserved F or W. A D gene is named only where the DNA matches it firmly. Clone size, where shown, is once, few, many, or a class for clones that have expanded.

d_gene: TRBD2
abundance: -
v_gene: TRBV5-1
j_gene: TRBJ2-1
CDR3aa: CASSLLANNEQFF
CDR3nt: TGCGCCAGCAGCCTACTAGCGAACAATGAGCAGTTCTTC

d_gene: TRBD1
abundance: once
v_gene: TRBV5-1
j_gene: TRBJ2-7
CDR3aa: CASGETGEYYEQYF
CDR3nt: TGCGCCAGCGGGGAGACAGGGGAATACTACGAGCAGTACTTC

d_gene: -
abundance: -
v_gene: TRBV25-1
j_gene: TRBJ2-1
CDR3aa: CASSRTKTGKSSYNEQFF
CDR3nt: TGTGCCAGCAGCCGTACGAAGACCGGGAAAAGCTCCTACAATGAGCAGTTCTTC

d_gene: TRBD2
abundance: -
v_gene: TRBV19
j_gene: TRBJ2-5
CDR3aa: CASRQREGPGETQYF
CDR3nt: TGTGCCAGTAGACAGCGGGAGGGCCCGGGTGAGACCCAGTACTTC

d_gene: TRBD1
abundance: -
v_gene: TRBV5-5
j_gene: TRBJ1-5
CDR3aa: CASSLETGRNQPQHF
CDR3nt: TGTGCCAGCAGCTTGGAGACAGGGCGCAATCAGCCCCAGCATTTT

d_gene: -
abundance: -
v_gene: TRBV30
j_gene: TRBJ2-5
CDR3aa: CAWGIGPPGIETQYF
CDR3nt: TGTGCCTGGGGAATCGGTCCTCCGGGTATCGAGACCCAGTACTTC

d_gene: -
abundance: -
v_gene: TRBV5-4
j_gene: TRBJ2-2
CDR3aa: CASSLLAPTNTGELFF
CDR3nt: TGTGCCAGCAGCTTGCTCGCCCCTACGAACACCGGGGAGCTGTTTTTT

d_gene: TRBD1
abundance: -
v_gene: TRBV15
j_gene: TRBJ2-3
CDR3aa: CATSRDPGQGADTQYF
CDR3nt: TGTGCCACCAGCAGAGATCCGGGACAGGGGGCAGATACGCAGTATTTT

d_gene: -
abundance: -
v_gene: TRBV7-2
j_gene: TRBJ2-5
CDR3aa: CASSGDLETQYF
CDR3nt: TGTGCCAGCAGCGGGGACTTAGAGACCCAGTACTTC

d_gene: TRBD2
abundance: -
v_gene: TRBV4-2
j_gene: TRBJ2-3
CDR3aa: CASSHPSGRGADTQYF
CDR3nt: TGTGCCAGCAGCCATCCTAGCGGGAGGGGGGCAGATACGCAGTATTTT